A single sample gave rise to the 12 T cell receptor beta chains below, sequenced in a study of control samples from healthy donors and cancer patients. Here immunoSEQ multiplex PCR was the method, and the copy in TCRdb shows in-frame clones only, minus some. This table holds about 140,000 clones, around nine tenths found once. Material for sequencing was blood. The receptors shown here come from a woman aged 25 to 39 in good health.

This chain connects TRBV7-2 to TRBJ2-7, with D maybe TRBD2 (6 bases). Germline CDR1 is SGHTA and CDR2 is FQGNSA. This CDR3 has 12 residues. Between the trimmed V and J ends, which lost 3 bases and 9 bases, there was a span of 12 bases. CDR3 in amino acids: CASSLAGRGQYF. The CDR3 DNA reads TGTGCCAGCAGCTTGGCTGGGCGGGGGCAGTACTTC.

As DNA, the CDR3 is TGCGCCAGCAGCCGATCCCCCGTCAGGGTCAACACCGGGGAGCTGTTTTTT. Amino acid sequence: CASSRSPVRVNTGELFF. The V call is TRBV5-1, the J call TRBJ2-2, with D perhaps TRBD1 (5 bases). Trimming shortened V by 4 bases and J by 2 bases, and 18 bases separated the two germline ends. CDR1 SGHRS and CDR2 YFSETQ come from the germline V gene. CDR3 size: 17 residues. Full variable domain (outside the CDR3, taken from reference TRBV5-1 and TRBJ2-2): KAGVTQTPRYLIKTRGQQVTLSCSPISGHRSVSWYQQTPGQGLQFLFEYFSETQRNKGNFPGRFSGRQFSNSRSEMNVSTLELGDSALYLCASSRSPVRVNTGELFFGEGSRLTVL.

V gene TRBV5-4 combines with J gene TRBJ2-7, with 11 bases identical to TRBD2. Trimming at V came to 9 bases and at J to 6 bases, leaving 14 bases not matched to a gene. Germline V lookup: CDR1 SGHNT, CDR2 YYREEE (reference sequence). This CDR3 region has 15 residues. CDR3 bases: TGTGCCACTAAGCGGGGGGGGACTAGCGGCGTCGAGCAGTACTTC. Translated: CATKRGGTSGVEQYF.

The rearrangement links TRBV24-1 to TRBJ1-5, with D possibly matching TRBD1 (6 bases). This CDR3 has 16 amino acids. Germline-derived CDR1 and CDR2 are KGHDR and SFDVKD. Trimming stripped 4 bases from V and 2 bases from J, with 14 bases between. CDR3 residues: CATSERRTVGNQPQHF. CDR3 DNA: TGTGCCACCAGTGAACGCCGGACAGTTGGCAATCAGCCCCAGCATTTT.

The V gene is TRBV2, the J gene TRBJ2-1; the match to TRBD1 covers 7 bases. This CDR3 has 13 amino acids. The ends lost 8 bases at V and 9 bases at J; junction bases unmatched: 10. CDR1 is SNHLY, CDR2 FYNNEI, per germline. In nucleotides, the CDR3 is TGTGCCAGCGTCGACAGGGAATTGGGTGAGCAGTTCTTC. Translating it yields CASVDRELGEQFF.

This sequence joins TRBV6-5 and TRBJ2-7, with D possibly called TRBD1 or TRBD2 (5 bases each). This CDR3 is 13 amino acids long. In germline, CDR1 is MNHEY, CDR2 SVGAGI. The V end was cut by 8 bases, the J end by 3 bases, with 14 bases between. The CDR3, as DNA: TGTGCCAGCGAAAGGGGAGAGGGCTACGAGCAGTACTTC. It translates to CASERGEGYEQYF.

This chain links TRBV6-5 with TRBJ2-3; D possibly matches TRBD1 or TRBD2 (5 bases each). The germline CDR1 and CDR2 sequences are MNHEY and SVGAGI. The CDR3 runs 12 residues. Trimming cost V 6 bases and J 9 bases, with 13 bases left between them. DNA for the CDR3: TGTGCCAGCAGGACTACCACAGGAACGCAGTATTTT. It specifies CASRTTTGTQYF.

The chain links TRBV3-1 (or the pseudogene TRBV3-2) to TRBJ1-5, with TRBD1 identical over 7 bases. The CDR3 has 15 residues. CDR1 and CDR2 (germline): LGHDT, YNNKEL (reference sequence). Trimming took 4 bases from V and 6 from J; bases not matched to a gene: 9. This CDR3 is CASSPGRGLGQPQHF. In DNA, the CDR3 is TGTGCCAGCAGCCCGGGCAGGGGGTTGGGTCAGCCCCAGCATTTT.

This sequence joins TRBV10-2 and TRBJ1-5; tentative D call: TRBD1 (6 bases). This CDR3 region has 16 residues. V shed 0 bases and J shed 4 bases, with 13 bases lying between them. Looked up from germline, CDR1 is WSHSY and CDR2 is SAAADI. The CDR3 DNA is TGCGCCAGCAGTGAGTCTGGAGGGGGGCTGAATCAGCCCCAGCATTTT. Its protein product is CASSESGGGLNQPQHF.

The rearrangement joins TRBV11-2 to TRBJ2-1; D ambiguous. Germline V gene lookup returns CDR1 SGHAT and CDR2 FQNNGV. The CDR3 is 12 amino acids. Trimming removed 0 bases from V and 12 bases from J, with 9 bases in between. The CDR3 here is CASSLDPVGQFF. In DNA form, the CDR3 reads TGTGCCAGCAGCTTAGATCCTGTGGGGCAGTTCTTC.

The chain uses TRBV28 and TRBJ1-2; TRBD1 matches 8 bases. With V trimmed by 0 bases and J by 8 bases, 5 bases remained unmatched. The germline gives CDR1 MDHEN, CDR2 SYDVKM. The CDR3 runs 14 residues. The CDR3 loop is CASSLWGQVQGYTF. The CDR3 DNA follows: TGTGCCAGCAGTTTATGGGGACAGGTCCAAGGCTACACCTTC.

The chain recombines TRBV7-8 with TRBJ1-1; TRBD1 might be the D (5 bases). This CDR3 contains 14 residues. Trimming left V 6 bases short and J 4 bases short, with 15 bases between. Germline CDR1 reads SGHVS; CDR2 reads FQNEAQ. CDR3 DNA sequence: TGTGCCAGCAGGTTGGGGACGACAATCACTGAAGCTTTCTTT. Translated, it gives CASRLGTTITEAFF. The variable domain in full, with the rest retrieved from reference TRBV7-8 and TRBJ1-1, is GAGVSQSPRYKVAKRGQDVALRCDPISGHVSLFWYQQALGQGPEFLTYFQNEAQLDKSGLPSDRFFAERPEGSVSTLKIQRTQQEDSAVYLCASRLGTTITEAFFGQGTRLTVV.